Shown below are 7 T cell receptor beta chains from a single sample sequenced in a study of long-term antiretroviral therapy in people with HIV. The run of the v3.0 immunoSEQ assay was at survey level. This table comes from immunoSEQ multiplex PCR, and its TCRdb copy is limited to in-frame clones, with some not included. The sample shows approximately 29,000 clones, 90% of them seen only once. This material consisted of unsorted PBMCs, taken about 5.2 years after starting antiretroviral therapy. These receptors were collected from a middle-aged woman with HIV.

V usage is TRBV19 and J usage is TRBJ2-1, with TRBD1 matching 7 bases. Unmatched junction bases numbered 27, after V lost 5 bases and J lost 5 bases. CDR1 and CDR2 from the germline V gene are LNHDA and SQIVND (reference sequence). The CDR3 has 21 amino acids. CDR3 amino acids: CASSPYLTGLPGVPNHNEQFF. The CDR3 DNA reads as TGTGCCAGTAGTCCCTACCTGACAGGGCTTCCCGGAGTCCCGAATCACAATGAGCAGTTCTTC.

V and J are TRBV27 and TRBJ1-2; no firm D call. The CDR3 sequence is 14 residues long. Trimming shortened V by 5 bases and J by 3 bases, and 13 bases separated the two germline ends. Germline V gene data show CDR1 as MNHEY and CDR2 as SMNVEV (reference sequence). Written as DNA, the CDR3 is TGTGCCAGCAGTACCCGCGCCCGGGACTATGGCTACACCTTC. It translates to CASSTRARDYGYTF.

Here the CDR3 reads CASAKEGSGKPQHF. The CDR3 DNA reads TGTGCCAGTGCAAAGGAGGGGTCGGGGAAGCCCCAGCATTTT. V is TRBV19 and J is TRBJ1-5; D may be TRBD1 (5 bases). The CDR3 is 14 amino acids. Per germline, CDR1 LNHDA and CDR2 SQIVND (reference sequence). With 8 bases removed from V and 8 bases from J, the gap between germline ends came to 19 bases.

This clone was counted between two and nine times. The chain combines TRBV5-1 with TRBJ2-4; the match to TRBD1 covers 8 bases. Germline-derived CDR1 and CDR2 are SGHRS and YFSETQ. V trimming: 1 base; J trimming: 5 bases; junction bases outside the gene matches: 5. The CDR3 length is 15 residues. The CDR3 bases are TGCGCCAGCAGCTTGACGGACAGGGACGAAAACATTCAGTACTTC. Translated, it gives CASSLTDRDENIQYF.

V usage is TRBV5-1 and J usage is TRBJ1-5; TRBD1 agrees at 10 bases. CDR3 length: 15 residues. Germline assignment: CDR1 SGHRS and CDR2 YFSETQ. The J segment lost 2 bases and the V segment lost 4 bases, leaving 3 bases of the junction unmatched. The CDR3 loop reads CASSPGTGGNQPQHF. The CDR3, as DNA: TGCGCCAGCAGCCCCGGGACAGGGGGCAATCAGCCCCAGCATTTT.

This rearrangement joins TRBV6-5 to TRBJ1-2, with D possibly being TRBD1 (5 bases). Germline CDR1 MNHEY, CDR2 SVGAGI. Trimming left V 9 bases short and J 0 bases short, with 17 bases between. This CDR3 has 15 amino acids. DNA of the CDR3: TGTGCCAGTACGTTCCAGGGCGGGTCTAACTATGGCTACACCTTC. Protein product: CASTFQGGSNYGYTF.

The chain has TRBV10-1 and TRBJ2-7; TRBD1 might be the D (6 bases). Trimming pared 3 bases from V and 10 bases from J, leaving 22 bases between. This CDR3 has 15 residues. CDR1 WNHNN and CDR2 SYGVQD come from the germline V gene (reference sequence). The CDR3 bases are TGCGCCAGCAGTGACCCCGGTGAAGGGACATATGAACAGTACTTC. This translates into CASSDPGEGTYEQYF.